This T cell receptor beta chain came from a study of CD8 T cells in ankylosing spondylitis. Findings and caveats of the study: For ankylosing spondylitis blood, a TCR beta motif of 7 or 8 highly homologous variants appeared characteristic.

TCRdb recomputed calls from the 5' RACE reads with MiXCR, one row per CDR3 protein. Here the sample spans approximately 130,000 distinct CDR3 sequences, around 9.3% being singletons. This clonotype was counted ten times or more. What it binds is unknown. The CDR3 runs 11 residues. V lost 2 bases and J lost 10, with 11 bases in between. CDR1 is SQVTM and CDR2 is ANQGSEA in the germline V gene. Sequencing used blood, either unsorted or a sorted T cell fraction (not recorded which). This receptor was obtained from a male donor with ankylosing spondylitis or in good health (not recorded which). The J gene is TRBJ1-1, the V gene TRBV29-1, with D tentatively TRBD1 (5 bases). For the CDR3, the DNA is TGCAGCGTTGAATTAGGACAACTAGCTTTCTTT. It specifies CSVELGQLAFF.